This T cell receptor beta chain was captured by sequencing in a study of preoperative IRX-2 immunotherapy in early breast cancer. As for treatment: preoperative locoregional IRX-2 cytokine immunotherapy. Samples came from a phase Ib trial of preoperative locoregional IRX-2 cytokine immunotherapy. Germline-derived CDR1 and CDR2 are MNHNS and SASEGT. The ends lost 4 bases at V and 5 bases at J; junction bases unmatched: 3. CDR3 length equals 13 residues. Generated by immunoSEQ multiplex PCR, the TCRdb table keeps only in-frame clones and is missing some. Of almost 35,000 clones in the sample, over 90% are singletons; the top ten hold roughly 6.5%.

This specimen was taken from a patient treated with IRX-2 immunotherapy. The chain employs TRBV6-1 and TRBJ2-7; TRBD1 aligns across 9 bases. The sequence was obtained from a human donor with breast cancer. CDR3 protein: CASSGDREDEQYF. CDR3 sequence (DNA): TGTGCCAGCAGTGGGGACAGGGAGGACGAGCAGTACTTC.